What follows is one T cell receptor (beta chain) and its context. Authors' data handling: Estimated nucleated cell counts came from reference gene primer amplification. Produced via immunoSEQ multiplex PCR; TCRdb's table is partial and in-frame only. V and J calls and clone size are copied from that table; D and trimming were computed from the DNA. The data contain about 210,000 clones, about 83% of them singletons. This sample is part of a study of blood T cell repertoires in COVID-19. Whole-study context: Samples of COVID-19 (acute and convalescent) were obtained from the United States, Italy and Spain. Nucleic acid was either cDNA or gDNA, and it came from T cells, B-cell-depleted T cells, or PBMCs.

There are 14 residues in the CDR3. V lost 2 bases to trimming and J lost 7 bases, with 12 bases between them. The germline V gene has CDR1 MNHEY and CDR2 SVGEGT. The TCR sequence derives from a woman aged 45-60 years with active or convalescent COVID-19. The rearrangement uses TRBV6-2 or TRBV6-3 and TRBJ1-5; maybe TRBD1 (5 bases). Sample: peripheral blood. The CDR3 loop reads CASSYLGGGQPQHF. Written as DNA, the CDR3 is TGTGCCAGCAGTTACCTTGGGGGAGGGCAGCCCCAGCATTTT.